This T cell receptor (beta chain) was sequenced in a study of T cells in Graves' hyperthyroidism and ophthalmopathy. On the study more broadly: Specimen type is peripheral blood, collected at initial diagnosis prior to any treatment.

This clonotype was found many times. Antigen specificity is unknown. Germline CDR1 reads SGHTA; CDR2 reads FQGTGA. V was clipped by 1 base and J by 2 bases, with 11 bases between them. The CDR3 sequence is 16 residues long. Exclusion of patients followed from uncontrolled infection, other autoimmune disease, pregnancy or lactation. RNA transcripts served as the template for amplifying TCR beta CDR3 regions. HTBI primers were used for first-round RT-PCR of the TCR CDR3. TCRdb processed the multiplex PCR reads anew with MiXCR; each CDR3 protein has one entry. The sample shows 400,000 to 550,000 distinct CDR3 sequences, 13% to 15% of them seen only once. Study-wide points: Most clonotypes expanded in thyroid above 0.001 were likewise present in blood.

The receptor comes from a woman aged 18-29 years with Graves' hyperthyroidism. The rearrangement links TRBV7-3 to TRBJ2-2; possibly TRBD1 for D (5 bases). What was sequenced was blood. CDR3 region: CASSLNGHTNTGELFF. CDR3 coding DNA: TGTGCCAGCAGCTTAAATGGACACACCAACACCGGGGAGCTGTTTTTT.